Below are 30 T cell receptor beta chains sequenced from a single sample in a study of esophageal squamous cell carcinoma under preoperative chemotherapy. MiXCR was run by TCRdb on the PCR reads, yielding one entry per CDR3 protein. Among about 30,000 distinct CDR3 sequences listed, around 50% were seen once. Stated time point: before preoperative PTX-NDP chemotherapy. Sampling took place from a patient given preoperative chemotherapy. These receptors were collected from a human donor with esophageal squamous cell carcinoma. The donor label of this sample is uncertain.

V is TRBV11-1 and J is TRBJ2-1; the match to TRBD2 covers 13 bases. This CDR3 contains 13 residues. Germline CDR1 reads SGHAT; CDR2 reads FQDESV (reference sequence). V shed 8 bases and J 8 bases; nucleotides not matched to a gene: 3. The chain's CDR3 is CASWTSGSDEQFF. Here the CDR3 DNA reads TGTGCCAGCTGGACTAGCGGGAGCGATGAGCAGTTCTTC.

This clonotype was counted at least ten times. The gene calls are TRBV12-5 and TRBJ2-5, with 8 bases aligning to TRBD1. The J call may be in error: the DNA end matches TRBJ2-7 better. Germline loops: CDR1 LGHNT, CDR2 FRNRAP. The CDR3 is 13 amino acids. CDR3 sequence (DNA): TGTGCTAGTGGTCCGATGACAGGGGCCGAGCAGTACTTC. It specifies CASGPMTGAEQYF.

This clonotype was seen repeatedly, ten times or more. The chain recombines TRBV12-5 with TRBJ1-6; 9 bases are shared with TRBD1. CDR1 and CDR2 from the germline V gene are LGHNT and FRNRAP. V lost 5 bases to trimming and J lost 6 bases; unmatched junction nucleotides: 8. The CDR3 covers 16 residues. This CDR3 is CASGIGRGQGNSPLHF. The CDR3 DNA sequence: TGTGCTAGTGGTATAGGTAGGGGACAGGGTAATTCACCCCTCCACTTT.

This clonotype was counted ten times or more. The V and J genes are TRBV12-3 or TRBV12-4 and TRBJ1-2, with TRBD1 matching over 12 bases. J was trimmed by 8 bases and V by 5 bases; bases with no gene match: 6. This CDR3 contains 14 residues. The CDR3 DNA reads TGTGCCAGCAGTAAGGGACAGGGGGCCCGGGGCTACACCTTC. Amino acid sequence: CASSKGQGARGYTF.

About this clonotype: A read error is possible here, since a much larger clone lies one base away. This chain joins TRBV12-5 and TRBJ2-1; TRBD1 agrees at 8 bases. Germline V gene lookup returns CDR1 LGHNT and CDR2 FRNRAP. The CDR3 is 13 residues long. With V trimmed by 5 bases and J by 10 bases, 7 bases remained unmatched. CDR3 loop: CASGPMTGAEQFF. As DNA, the CDR3 is TGTGCTAGTGGTCCGATGACAGGGGCCGAGCAGTTCTTC.

The genes are TRBV7-2 and TRBJ2-5; D possibly corresponds to TRBD2 (7 bases). The CDR3 spans 18 residues. CDR1 is SGHTA and CDR2 is FQGNSA in the germline V gene. The germline V and J ends were trimmed by 4 bases and 8 bases, with 29 bases remaining between them. Here the CDR3 DNA reads TGTGCCAGCAGCTGTAGGGGGAGGGGGGGCGGAGACCAAAACACCCAGTACTTC. The encoded protein is CASSCRGRGGGDQNTQYF.

On this clonotype itself: The conserved phenylalanine or tryptophan normally closing the CDR3 is absent here, so this likely arose from a read error. Because the CDR3's place on the DNA is in doubt, the DNA is left out and the CDR3 is given as listed by TCRdb. The chain couples TRBV7-3 to TRBJ2-5; the table's D call, TRBD1, was not checked against the DNA. Both ends counted, the CDR3 spans 13 residues. Germline values: CDR1 SGHTA, CDR2 FQGTGA. This chain's CDR3 is CASSSGAGESQYL.

This clonotype is termed medium-sized. The chain carries TRBV7-8 and TRBJ2-1, with 11 nucleotides matching TRBD2. The germline V gene has CDR1 SGHVS and CDR2 FQNEAQ. V gave up 3 bases and J gave up 6 bases; unmatched junction bases: 7. This CDR3 comprises 16 residues. The CDR3 DNA sequence: TGTGCCAGCAGCTTGCAAACTAGCGGGAGACCCAATGAGCAGTTCTTC. This sequence encodes CASSLQTSGRPNEQFF.

This clonotype was observed at least ten times. V gene TRBV6-1 combines with J gene TRBJ2-3; 7 positions match TRBD2. The germline CDR1 and CDR2 sequences are MNHNS and SASEGT. The ends lost 7 bases at V and 0 bases at J; junction bases unmatched: 7. The length of the CDR3 is 15 residues. CDR3: CASKFGSGSTDTQYF. The CDR3 DNA follows: TGTGCCAGCAAATTTGGTAGCGGGAGCACAGATACGCAGTATTTT.

The sample holds a few counts of this clonotype. V usage is TRBV7-6 and J usage is TRBJ2-5; TRBD2 might be the D (7 bases). V was trimmed by 11 bases and J by 0 bases, leaving 19 bases between them. Germline loops: CDR1 SGHVS, CDR2 FNYEAQ. The CDR3 length is 15 residues. The CDR3 region has the DNA TGTGCCGGGGGCCGCGGGGGCAGTGACCAAGAGACCCAGTACTTC. This codes for CAGGRGGSDQETQYF.

J is TRBJ2-1 and V is TRBV19; TRBD1 agrees at 9 bases. The V gene end was trimmed by 9 bases and the J gene end by 12 bases; junction bases not matched to a gene: 15. There are 14 residues in the CDR3. Germline V gives CDR1 LNHDA, CDR2 SQIVND (reference sequence). As DNA, the CDR3 is TGTGCCAGCCAGGGACAGGGTGCCTCCGGAGGGCAGTTCTTC. Amino acids: CASQGQGASGGQFF.

Concerning this clonotype: One end of the junction fails to match germline, which may point to a read error. V and J are TRBV9 and TRBJ2-3; 9 nucleotides line up with TRBD2. The germline gives CDR1 SGDLS, CDR2 YYNGEE. The CDR3 extends over 17 amino acids. This CDR3 reads CASSVGLAGLSGDTRYF. CDR3 bases: TGTGCCAGCAGCGTAGGTCTAGCGGGACTAAGCGGAGATACGCGGTATTTT. The full variable domain, with the rest looked up from reference TRBV9 and TRBJ2-3, is DSGVTQTPKHLITATGQRVTLRCSPRSGDLSVYWYQQSLDQGLQFLIQYYNGEERAKGNILERFSAQQFPDLHSELNLSSLELGDSALYFCASSVGLAGLSGDTRYFGPGTRLTVL.

The rearrangement joins TRBV5-4 to TRBJ2-7; D tentatively reads TRBD1 or TRBD2 (5 bases each). V was clipped by 3 bases and J by 3 bases, with 16 bases between them. CDR3 length: 15 residues. The germline CDR1 and CDR2 sequences are SGHNT and YYREEE (reference sequence). CDR3 bases: TGTGCCAGCAGCTCCCCCCTCGGGACGGACTACGAGCAGTACTTC. This sequence encodes CASSSPLGTDYEQYF.

This clonotype was observed a single time. The chain is built from TRBV10-1 and TRBJ2-4, with D possibly matching TRBD1 (6 bases). This CDR3 comprises 19 residues. Germline assignment: CDR1 WNHNN and CDR2 SYGVQD (reference sequence). Deletions cut 11 bases from V and 1 base from J, with 30 bases between. CDR3 coding DNA: TGCGCCGGCCACAAAAAAACCTACAGGGAATGTAGGGCCAAAAACATTCAGTACTTC. Protein: CAGHKKTYRECRAKNIQYF.

In regard to this clonotype: Mismatch with germline at one junction end may stem from a read error. The chain combines TRBV12-3 or TRBV12-4 with TRBJ2-5, with D perhaps TRBD2 (6 bases). The CDR3 covers 14 residues. The CDR3 reads CASRGGRGPETQYF. The CDR3 bases are TGTGCCAGCCGTGGAGGGCGAGGCCCAGAGACCCAGTACTTT.

V gene TRBV12-3 or TRBV12-4 combines with J gene TRBJ2-4; maybe TRBD2 (5 bases). Trimming removed 1 base at V and 13 bases at J, with 23 bases between. The CDR3 extends over 16 amino acids. The CDR3 here is CASSLERLGGKNTQYF. CDR3 DNA sequence: TGTGCCAGCAGTTTAGAGAGGCTAGGAGGCAAAAATACGCAGTACTTC.

The rearrangement joins TRBV11-3 to TRBJ2-7, with 7 positions matching TRBD2. Germline CDR1 and CDR2: SGHNT and YENEEA. V was clipped by 5 bases and J by 5 bases; unmatched bases: 18. CDR3 size: 17 residues. The CDR3, as DNA: TGTGCCAGCAGCCCGTCTGGGGAGCGGGAACGCAACGACGAGCAGTACTTC. It codes for CASSPSGERERNDEQYF.

The V gene is TRBV11-3, the J gene TRBJ2-4, with TRBD2 identical over 9 bases. The DNA end is a closer match to TRBJ2-1, so the J assignment may be wrong. Germline V gene data show CDR1 as SGHNT and CDR2 as YENEEA. CDR3 size: 12 residues. CDR3 sequence reads: CASSLAGSEQFF. In DNA form, the CDR3 reads TGTGCCAGCAGCCTAGCGGGGAGTGAGCAGTTCTTC.

CDR3 sequence: CASSSPQRGGLDEQFF. Here the CDR3 DNA reads TGTGCCAGCAGTTCCCCCCAGCGGGGGGGCCTGGATGAGCAGTTCTTC. V usage is TRBV6-2 or TRBV6-3 and J usage is TRBJ2-1; TRBD2 aligns across 10 bases. V shed 4 bases, J shed 8 bases, and the junction held 11 bases outside the gene matches. The length of the CDR3 is 16 residues. Germline values: CDR1 MNHEY, CDR2 SVGEGT.

About this clonotype: Germline and junction disagree at one end, which may indicate a read error. For the CDR3, the DNA is TGTGCCAGCAGCCCGTCAAACAGCCCGAACAATGGAGACTCCTTC. Translating it yields CASSPSNSPNNGDSF. The chain couples TRBV7-8 to TRBJ1-2; D gene uncertain. Germline V CDR1 and CDR2: SGHVS, FQNEAQ. The CDR3 totals 15 residues.

The rearrangement uses TRBV7-2 and TRBJ2-4; tentative D call: TRBD2 (5 bases). The germline CDR1 and CDR2 sequences are SGHTA and FQGNSA. The V end lost 11 bases, the J end lost 12 bases, and 29 bases lay between the germline ends. The CDR3 is 15 amino acids. The CDR3 DNA reads as TGTGCCGCGGGCCTCCGCGGCTGTGCCCAAGAGACTCAGTACTTC. This gives the protein CAAGLRGCAQETQYF.

The CDR3 DNA is TGTGCGGGTACCTGGGGCGGGGCCCAAAACATTCAGTACTTC. Translated, it gives CAGTWGGAQNIQYF. The chain uses TRBV12-3 or TRBV12-4 and TRBJ2-4, with a weak D call TRBD2 (6 bases). The CDR3 extends over 14 amino acids.

A few counts support this clonotype. V is TRBV7-6 and J is TRBJ2-3, with 10 bases identical to TRBD2. CDR3 size: 15 residues. Trimming removed 5 bases from V and 5 bases from J; junction bases left unmatched: 7. Germline CDR1 is SGHVS and CDR2 is FNYEAQ. CDR3 residues: CASSPLAGDRDTQYF. The CDR3 nucleotides read TGTGCCAGCAGCCCTCTAGCGGGAGACAGAGATACGCAGTATTTT.

This clonotype has ten or more counts. The V call is TRBV10-3, the J call TRBJ2-7, with D perhaps TRBD1 or TRBD2 (5 bases each). CDR1 is ENHRY, CDR2 SYGVKD, per germline. V lost 11 bases to trimming and J lost 0 bases, with 11 bases between them. There are 12 residues in the CDR3. CDR3 sequence: CAFWGSSYEQYF. The CDR3 region has the DNA TGTGCCTTCTGGGGGAGCTCCTACGAGCAGTACTTC.

V gene TRBV7-8 combines with J gene TRBJ2-5, with D hard to call. The last part of the DNA fits TRBJ2-1 better; the J call may be wrong. Germline CDR1 reads SGHVS; CDR2 reads FQNEAQ. The CDR3 is 12 residues long. The CDR3 loop reads CASSSLAYEQFF. The CDR3 nucleotides read TGTGCCAGCAGCTCGCTCGCCTACGAGCAGTTCTTC.

Here the CDR3 DNA reads TGTGCCAGCAGCTTAGTCGGGGACAGGGAGACCCAGTACTTC. This gives the protein CASSLVGDRETQYF. The chain combines TRBV7-2 with TRBJ2-4, with 8 bases identical to TRBD1. Judging by the DNA end, TRBJ2-5 fits better; the J call may be wrong. CDR3 length equals 14 residues. Germline-derived CDR1 and CDR2 are SGHTA and FQGNSA.

This clonotype was counted between two and nine times. This rearrangement joins TRBV6-1 to TRBJ1-3; D may be TRBD1 (6 bases). Deletions cut 6 bases from V and 0 bases from J, with 15 bases between. Germline values: CDR1 MNHNS, CDR2 SASEGT. CDR3 length: 16 amino acids. The CDR3 reads CASSLTGGLSGNTIYF. In DNA, the CDR3 is TGTGCCAGCAGCTTGACGGGGGGCCTCTCTGGAAACACCATATATTTT.

In DNA, the CDR3 is TGTGCCAGCAGTGAAACTTGGACAGATTCACCCCTCCACTTT. Amino acids: CASSETWTDSPLHF. The rearrangement links TRBV6-1 to TRBJ1-6; perhaps TRBD1 as D (6 bases). The CDR3 extends over 14 amino acids. The ends were cut back, 2 bases at V and 8 bases at J, with 10 bases in the middle. Germline V gene data show CDR1 as MNHNS and CDR2 as SASEGT.

The rearrangement joins TRBV27 to TRBJ2-3; D unresolved. The V gene lost 3 bases and the J gene lost 2 bases, with 15 bases spanning the gap. Germline loops: CDR1 MNHEY, CDR2 SMNVEV (reference sequence). This CDR3 comprises 16 residues. CDR3 sequence (DNA): TGTGCCAGCAGTTTCTTGGCGCCAATTCACACAGATACGCAGTATTTT. This encodes CASSFLAPIHTDTQYF.

This clonotype was found a few times. The chain carries TRBV10-1 and TRBJ1-5, with a possible D match to TRBD1 (5 bases). V lost 0 bases to trimming and J lost 5 bases, with 14 bases between them. Looked up from germline, CDR1 is WNHNN and CDR2 is SYGVQD (reference sequence). The CDR3 runs to 16 residues. The CDR3 DNA reads TGCGCCAGCAGTGAGTCGTCAGGGCAGAGAGATCAGCCCCAGCATTTT. This sequence encodes CASSESSGQRDQPQHF.